Relative to its sample, the clone carrying this TCR beta chain is medium-sized. The source of the sample is a study of HIV-infected patients and healthy controls. The repertoire came from unfractionated whole blood and reflected all unsorted peripheral T cells. The CDR3 covers 12 residues. Germline V gives CDR1 MNHEY, CDR2 SVGEGT. Trimming shortened V by 4 bases and J by 4 bases, and 5 bases separated the two germline ends. About 500 ng RNA was reverse transcribed with alpha and beta constant-region primers. Separate chain-specific third strand synthesis with multiplexing indices produced the alpha and beta libraries. One entry per CDR3 protein results from TCRdb running MiXCR on the 5' RACE reads. The sample lists 8,500 to 11,000 distinct CDR3 sequences, under 8.5% occurring once.

Sequences were obtained from blood. The receptor comes from an adult in good health. The genes are TRBV6-2 or TRBV6-3 and TRBJ1-5, with unresolved D. CDR3 region: CASSSRNQPQHF. DNA for the CDR3: TGTGCCAGCAGTTCGAGGAATCAGCCCCAGCATTTT.